The source of this T cell receptor beta chain is a study of spatial heterogeneity in lung cancer. At the level of the study: More beta-chain than alpha-chain sequences were consistently detected. TCR and UMI combinations that were unique each appeared, on average, more than ten times in raw reads.

This clonotype was detected ten times or more. The sample's time point: sample taken at primary tumor resection. Material for sequencing was whole RNA from tumor, nontumor lung or frozen PBMC, left unsorted. The CDR3 is made up of 15 amino acids. The germline V and J ends were trimmed by 3 bases and 4 bases, with 13 bases remaining between them. TCRdb reprocessed the 5' RACE reads with MiXCR, giving one entry per CDR3 protein. The data show about 3,000 distinct CDR3 sequences, almost 8% seen once. Specimen: normal lung tissue next to the tumor, collected at surgery. The gene calls are TRBV12-3 or TRBV12-4 and TRBJ1-5, with no clear D. The TCR comes from a male donor with early-stage non-small cell lung cancer. The CDR3 here is CASSFGQAGNQPQHF. CDR3 DNA sequence: TGTGCCAGCAGTTTTGGCCAGGCGGGGAATCAGCCCCAGCATTTT.